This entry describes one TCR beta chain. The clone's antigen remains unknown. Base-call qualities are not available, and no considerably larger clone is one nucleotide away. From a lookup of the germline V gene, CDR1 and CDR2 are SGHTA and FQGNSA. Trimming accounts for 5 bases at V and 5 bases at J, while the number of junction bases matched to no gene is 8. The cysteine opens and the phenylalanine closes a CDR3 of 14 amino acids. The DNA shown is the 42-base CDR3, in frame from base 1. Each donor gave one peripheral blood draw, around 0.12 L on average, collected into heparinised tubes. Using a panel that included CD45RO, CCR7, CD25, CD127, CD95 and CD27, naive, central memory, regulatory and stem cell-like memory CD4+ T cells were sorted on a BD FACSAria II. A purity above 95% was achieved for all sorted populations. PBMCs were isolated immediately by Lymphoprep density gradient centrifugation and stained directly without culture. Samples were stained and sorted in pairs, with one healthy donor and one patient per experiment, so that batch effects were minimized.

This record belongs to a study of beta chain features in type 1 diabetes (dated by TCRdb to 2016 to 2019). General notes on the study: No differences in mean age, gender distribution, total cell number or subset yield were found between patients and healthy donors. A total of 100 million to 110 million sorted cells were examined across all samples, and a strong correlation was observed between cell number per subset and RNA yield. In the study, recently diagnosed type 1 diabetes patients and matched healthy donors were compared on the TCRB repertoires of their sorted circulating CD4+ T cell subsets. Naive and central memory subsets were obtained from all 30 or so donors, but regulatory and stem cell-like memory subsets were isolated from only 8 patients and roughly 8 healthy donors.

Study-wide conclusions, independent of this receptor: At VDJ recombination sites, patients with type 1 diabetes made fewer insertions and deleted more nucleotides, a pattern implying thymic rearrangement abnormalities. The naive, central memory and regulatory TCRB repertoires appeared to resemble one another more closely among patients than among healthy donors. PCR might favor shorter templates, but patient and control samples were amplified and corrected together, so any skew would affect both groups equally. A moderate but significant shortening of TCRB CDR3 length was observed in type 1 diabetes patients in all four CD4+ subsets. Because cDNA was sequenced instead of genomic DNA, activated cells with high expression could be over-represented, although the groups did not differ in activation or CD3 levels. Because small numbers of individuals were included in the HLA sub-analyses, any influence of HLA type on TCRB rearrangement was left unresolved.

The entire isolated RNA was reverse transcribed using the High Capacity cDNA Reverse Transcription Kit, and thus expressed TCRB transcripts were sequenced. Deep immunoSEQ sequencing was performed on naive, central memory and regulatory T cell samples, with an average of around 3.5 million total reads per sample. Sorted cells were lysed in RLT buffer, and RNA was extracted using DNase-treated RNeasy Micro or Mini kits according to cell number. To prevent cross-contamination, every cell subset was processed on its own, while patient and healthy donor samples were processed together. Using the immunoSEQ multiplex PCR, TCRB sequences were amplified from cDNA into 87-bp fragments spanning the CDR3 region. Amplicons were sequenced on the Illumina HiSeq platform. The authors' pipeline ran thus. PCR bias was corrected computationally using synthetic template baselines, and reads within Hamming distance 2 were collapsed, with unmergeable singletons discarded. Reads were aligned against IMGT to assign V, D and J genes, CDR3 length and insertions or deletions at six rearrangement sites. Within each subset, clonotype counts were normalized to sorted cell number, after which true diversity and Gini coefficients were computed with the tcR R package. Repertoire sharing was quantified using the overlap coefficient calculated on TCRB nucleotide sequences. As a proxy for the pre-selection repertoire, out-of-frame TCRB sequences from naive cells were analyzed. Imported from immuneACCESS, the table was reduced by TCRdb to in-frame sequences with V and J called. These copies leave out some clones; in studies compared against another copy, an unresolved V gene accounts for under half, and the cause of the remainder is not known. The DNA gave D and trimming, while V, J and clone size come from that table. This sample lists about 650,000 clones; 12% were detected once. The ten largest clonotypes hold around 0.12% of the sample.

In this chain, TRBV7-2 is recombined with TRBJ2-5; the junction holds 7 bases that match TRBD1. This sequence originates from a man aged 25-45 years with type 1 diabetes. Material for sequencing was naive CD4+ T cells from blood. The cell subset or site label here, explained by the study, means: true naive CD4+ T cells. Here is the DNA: TGTGCCAGCAGCACCCCCACAGGGGTGGAGACCCAGTACTTC. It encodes CASSTPTGVETQYF.